Listed here are 27 T cell receptor beta chains from one sample, sequenced in a study of blood T cell repertoires in COVID-19. Assay used: immunoSEQ multiplex PCR; TCRdb lists only in-frame clones, some missing. The table shows a few hundred thousand clones, with around 90% occurring only once. Sequenced input: PBMCs or T cells enriched from blood (not recorded which). The receptors were gathered from a young man who had been exposed to COVID-19.

This rearrangement joins TRBV27 to TRBJ1-5, with a possible D match to TRBD1 (5 bases). The CDR3 sequence is 14 residues long. Trimming left V 3 bases short and J 7 bases short, with 13 bases between. Germline V CDR1 and CDR2: MNHEY, SMNVEV (reference sequence). The CDR3 region is CASSLGEGWQPQHF. The CDR3 DNA sequence: TGTGCCAGCAGTTTGGGGGAGGGTTGGCAGCCCCAGCATTTT.

This rearrangement joins TRBV5-5 to TRBJ2-2; a possible D gene is TRBD1 (6 bases). The V gene's germline CDR1 is SGHKS and CDR2 YYEKEE (reference sequence). V lost 0 bases and J lost 7, with 13 bases in between. The CDR3 consists of 15 residues. CDR3 nucleotides: TGTGCCAGCAGCTTGGATTGGGGGCCGGGCGGGGAGCTGTTTTTT. Amino acid sequence: CASSLDWGPGGELFF.

CDR3 sequence: CASLQKNTEAFF. The CDR3 coding sequence is TGTGCCAGTTTACAGAAGAACACTGAAGCTTTCTTT. This rearrangement joins TRBV2 to TRBJ1-1, with D unresolved. Germline V lookup: CDR1 SNHLY, CDR2 FYNNEI. The CDR3 contains 12 residues. The ends were cut back, 9 bases at V and 1 base at J, with 9 bases in the middle.

The chain recombines TRBV7-2 with TRBJ2-3; TRBD2 matches at 7 bases. CDR3 length: 20 amino acids. V lost 0 bases to trimming and J lost 4 bases; unmatched junction nucleotides: 19. CDR1 SGHTA and CDR2 FQGNSA come from the germline V gene. CDR3 amino acids: CASSLAPPRGGGSAADTQYF. The CDR3 DNA reads as TGTGCCAGCAGCTTAGCCCCCCCTAGGGGCGGGGGATCAGCCGCAGATACGCAGTATTTT.

This clone showed up just a few times. V is TRBV19 and J is TRBJ1-2; D not resolved. This CDR3 has 14 residues. The germline V gene encodes CDR1 LNHDA and CDR2 SQIVND (reference sequence). Trimming took off 2 bases at V and 2 bases at J, with 9 bases between the two ends. DNA of the CDR3: TGTGCCAGTAGTATATTCGGGGTAAACTATGGCTACACCTTC. Encoded protein: CASSIFGVNYGYTF.

The J gene is TRBJ2-2, the V gene TRBV5-6; TRBD1 is a possible D gene (5 bases). Trimming removed 2 bases from V and 2 bases from J, with 7 bases in between. Germline loops: CDR1 SGHDT, CDR2 YYEEEE. The CDR3 is 14 amino acids. The CDR3 spells CASSLGVNTGELFF. The CDR3, as DNA: TGTGCCAGCAGCTTAGGGGTTAACACCGGGGAGCTGTTTTTT.

This chain joins TRBV9 and TRBJ1-4, with D unclear. From germline, CDR1 is SGDLS and CDR2 YYNGEE. The V end was cut by 4 bases, the J end by 8 bases, with 24 bases between. This CDR3 contains 17 residues. As DNA, the CDR3 is TGTGCCAGCAGCTTGACCCCGGGAGACGGAGGAAAGGAAAAACTGTTTTTT. This sequence encodes CASSLTPGDGGKEKLFF.

This rearrangement joins TRBV29-1 to TRBJ2-7; 7 bases map to TRBD1. The CDR3 runs 14 residues. The germline CDR1 and CDR2 sequences are SQVTM and ANQGSEA. With 0 bases clipped from V and 2 bases from J, the junction kept 4 bases outside the gene matches. Written as DNA, the CDR3 is TGCAGCGTTGAAGACGGGGACAGAGCCTACGAGCAGTACTTC. It yields the protein CSVEDGDRAYEQYF.

The chain is built from TRBV19 and TRBJ1-6; D unclear. With 5 bases removed from V and 9 bases from J, the gap between germline ends came to 11 bases. The CDR3 has 13 amino acids. Germline CDR1 and CDR2: LNHDA and SQIVND (reference sequence). The CDR3 spells CASSPPVGSPLHF. CDR3 nucleotides: TGTGCCAGTAGTCCCCCGGTTGGTTCACCCCTCCACTTT.

The genes are TRBV18 and TRBJ1-2; no definite D call. The ends were cut back, 10 bases at V and 4 bases at J, with 16 bases in the middle. Per the germline V gene, CDR1 is KGHSH and CDR2 is LQKENI. The CDR3 spans 13 residues. The CDR3 sequence: CATTDGSTYGYTF. CDR3 in DNA: TGTGCCACCACGGACGGGAGCACCTATGGCTACACCTTC.

The chain couples TRBV4-1 to TRBJ2-7; 7 bases fit TRBD1. Germline V gives CDR1 MGHRA, CDR2 YSYEKL. The CDR3 length is 14 residues. The ends lost 2 bases at V and 6 bases at J; junction bases unmatched: 7. The CDR3 coding sequence is TGCGCCAGCAGCCAATACCCACAGGGGCCCGAGCAGTACTTC. This encodes CASSQYPQGPEQYF.

V gene TRBV25-1 combines with J gene TRBJ2-5, with D perhaps TRBD2 (6 bases). The germline CDR1 and CDR2 sequences are MGHDK and SYGVNS. V was trimmed by 7 bases and J by 1 base, leaving 19 bases between them. The CDR3 totals 16 residues. The CDR3 spells CASIPVAAPPQETQYF. CDR3 DNA sequence: TGTGCCAGCATTCCCGTAGCGGCCCCTCCCCAAGAGACCCAGTACTTC.

The V call is TRBV6-5, the J call TRBJ2-2; 7 bases agree with TRBD1. The J segment lost 4 bases and the V segment lost 6 bases, leaving 5 bases of the junction unmatched. The CDR3 is 14 amino acids. Germline loops: CDR1 MNHEY, CDR2 SVGAGI. The CDR3 nucleotides are TGTGCCAGCAGCTCGGGACAGCTCACCGGGGAGCTGTTTTTT. Amino acids: CASSSGQLTGELFF.

The chain carries TRBV7-9 and TRBJ1-6; 7 positions agree with TRBD1. CDR3 length: 14 residues. Germline V gene data show CDR1 as SEHNR and CDR2 as FQNEAQ (reference sequence). The V segment lost 4 bases and the J segment 7 bases; nucleotides outside the gene matches: 4. CDR3 DNA sequence: TGTGCCAGCAGCTCCGGGACAGCGAATTCACCCCTCCACTTT. Encoded protein: CASSSGTANSPLHF. The full variable domain, rest sourced from reference TRBV7-9 and TRBJ1-6, is DTGVSQNPRHKITKRGQNVTFRCDPISEHNRLYWYRQTLGQGPEFLTYFQNEAQLEKSRLLSDRFSAERPKGSFSTLEIQRTEQGDSAMYLCASSSGTANSPLHFGNGTRLTVT.

In its sample, this clone was seen a few times. The J gene is TRBJ1-6, the V gene TRBV27; perhaps TRBD1 as D (5 bases). The CDR3 covers 19 residues. Germline values: CDR1 MNHEY, CDR2 SMNVEV (reference sequence). V was pared by 0 bases and J by 14 bases, with 29 bases between. CDR3 residues: CASSLSTYATPPRAGALHF. The CDR3, as DNA: TGTGCCAGCAGTTTATCGACGTACGCAACTCCCCCCAGGGCTGGGGCCCTCCACTTT.

In its sample, this clone was seen once. The chain combines TRBV2 with TRBJ2-3; 11 bases fit TRBD2. CDR3 size: 16 residues. Germline V gene data show CDR1 as SNHLY and CDR2 as FYNNEI. The trim removed 6 bases at V and 4 bases at J, leaving 9 bases unmatched. CDR3: CASSALAGGRADTQYF. In DNA form, the CDR3 reads TGTGCCAGCAGCGCGCTAGCGGGGGGCAGGGCAGATACGCAGTATTTT.

This clone was recorded only once. J is TRBJ2-2 and V is TRBV24-1, with D perhaps matching TRBD2 (5 bases). This CDR3 has 16 residues. The germline V gene has CDR1 KGHDR and CDR2 SFDVKD. The V end was cut by 3 bases, the J end by 1 base, with 11 bases between. CDR3: CATSDTGNQNTGELFF. The DNA for the CDR3 is TGTGCCACCAGTGATACGGGGAACCAGAACACCGGGGAGCTGTTTTTT.

This clone was found once. The chain couples TRBV5-1 to TRBJ1-2; possible D gene TRBD1, 5 bases. The CDR3 has 15 amino acids. CDR1 is SGHRS, CDR2 YFSETQ, per germline. V was clipped by 0 bases and J by 4 bases, with 13 bases between them. The CDR3 DNA reads as TGCGCCAGCAGCTTGGAGTGGGGGGACGGCTATGGCTACACCTTC. It specifies CASSLEWGDGYGYTF.

The chain is built from TRBV3-1 (or the pseudogene TRBV3-2) and TRBJ1-4, with a possible D match to TRBD1 (5 bases). Germline V gene sequence: CDR1 LGHDT, CDR2 YNNKEL (reference sequence). The CDR3 spans 16 residues. V gave up 0 bases and J gave up 5 bases, with 13 bases separating them. CDR3 nucleotide sequence: TGTGCCAGCAGCCAAGATTTGGGAGGGGTCAATGAAAAACTGTTTTTT. This encodes CASSQDLGGVNEKLFF.

The gene calls are TRBV6-1 and TRBJ2-6; D uncertain. The CDR3 runs 16 residues. CDR1 MNHNS and CDR2 SASEGT come from the germline V gene. V dropped 3 bases and J dropped 0 bases, with 9 bases sitting between them. The CDR3 region has the DNA TGTGCCAGCAGTGAGGAAAGGAGCTCTGGGGCCAACGTCCTGACTTTC. Translation gives CASSEERSSGANVLTF.

The chain uses TRBV5-1 and TRBJ2-2; 7 nucleotides match TRBD1. This CDR3 spans 14 amino acids. Per germline, CDR1 SGHRS and CDR2 YFSETQ. J lost 6 bases, V lost 4 bases, and 6 bases had no gene match. CDR3 sequence (DNA): TGCGCCAGCAGCGACAGGGAGATCTCCGGGGAGCTGTTTTTT. This codes for CASSDREISGELFF. The full variable domain, in which reference TRBV5-1 and TRBJ2-2 provide the parts outside the CDR3, is KAGVTQTPRYLIKTRGQQVTLSCSPISGHRSVSWYQQTPGQGLQFLFEYFSETQRNKGNFPGRFSGRQFSNSRSEMNVSTLELGDSALYLCASSDREISGELFFGEGSRLTVL.

The rearrangement links TRBV30 to TRBJ1-4, with TRBD1 identical over 7 bases. The V and J ends lost 0 bases and 4 bases, in that order; junction bases with no gene match: 2. The CDR3 totals 14 residues. Germline loops: CDR1 GTSNPN, CDR2 SVGIG (reference sequence). Here the CDR3 DNA reads TGTGCCTGGAGTGTCCAGGGGGTTAATGAAAAACTGTTTTTT. Its translation: CAWSVQGVNEKLFF.

The rearrangement links TRBV7-2 to TRBJ2-7; TRBD1 matches 10 bases. The junction had 11 bases not matched to a gene; V was cut back by 5 bases and J by 4 bases. The germline CDR1 and CDR2 sequences are SGHTA and FQGNSA. CDR3 length: 16 amino acids. CDR3 amino acids: CASSRYYGTGDYEQYF. As DNA, the CDR3 is TGTGCCAGCAGCCGCTACTACGGGACAGGGGATTACGAGCAGTACTTC. Full variable domain (remainder filled in from reference TRBV7-2 and TRBJ2-7): GAGVSQSPSNKVTEKGKDVELRCDPISGHTALYWYRQSLGQGLEFLIYFQGNSAPDKSGLPSDRFSAERTGGSVSTLTIQRTQQEDSAVYLCASSRYYGTGDYEQYFGPGTRLTVT.

V gene TRBV27 combines with J gene TRBJ2-7; TRBD1 matches 9 bases. This CDR3 has 14 amino acids. Per the germline V gene, CDR1 is MNHEY and CDR2 is SMNVEV (reference sequence). With 5 bases clipped from V and 5 bases from J, the junction kept 7 bases outside the gene matches. CDR3 sequence reads: CASSRTDRGHEQYF. The CDR3 bases are TGTGCCAGCAGTCGCACGGACAGGGGACACGAGCAGTACTTC.

The V and J genes are TRBV11-2 and TRBJ1-6; D uncertain. V was trimmed by 1 base and J by 3 bases, leaving 16 bases between them. The CDR3 is 18 residues long. CDR1 is SGHAT, CDR2 FQNNGV, per germline. The CDR3 DNA sequence: TGTGCCAGCAGCTTAGTCACAGACCCCATGAGCTATAATTCACCCCTCCACTTT. It codes for CASSLVTDPMSYNSPLHF. Combining the CDR3 with reference TRBV11-2 and TRBJ1-6 gives the whole variable domain EAGVAQSPRYKIIEKRQSVAFWCNPISGHATLYWYQQILGQGPKLLIQFQNNGVVDDSQLPKDRFSAERLKGVDSTLKIQPAKLEDSAVYLCASSLVTDPMSYNSPLHFGNGTRLTVT.

The J gene is TRBJ2-7, the V gene TRBV28; unclear D gene. The CDR3 runs 13 residues. V lost 2 bases, J lost 7 bases, and 12 bases lay in between. Germline CDR1 reads MDHEN; CDR2 reads SYDVKM. The CDR3 region is CASSLGAMPEQYF. In nucleotides, the CDR3 is TGTGCCAGCAGTTTAGGTGCGATGCCTGAGCAGTACTTC.

This chain connects TRBV4-2 to TRBJ1-6, with 9 bases aligning to TRBD1. The V gene end was trimmed by 6 bases and the J gene end by 7 bases; junction bases not matched to a gene: 4. The CDR3 spans 14 residues. Germline values: CDR1 LGHNA, CDR2 YNFKEQ. CDR3: CASRRQGENSPLHF. CDR3 coding DNA: TGTGCCAGCAGGCGACAGGGGGAAAATTCACCCCTCCACTTT.